The source of this T cell receptor (beta chain) is a study of T cells expressing NK-cell markers. A word on this clonotype: The target antigen is unknown.

Germline CDR1 and CDR2: LGHNA and YNFKEQ. The CDR3 runs to 17 residues. TCRdb reprocessed the 5' RACE reads, keeping one entry per CDR3 protein, no DNA. The sample's table shows more than 250,000 distinct CDR3 sequences. Broader study findings: It remained uncertain whether the expanded NKG2C+ T cell clones were specific for HCMV antigens. Among CD8+ T cells from about six donors, dominant NKG2C+ clonotypes accounted for 1.0-7.0%. These clonotypes, the leaders elsewhere, also led the CD3+CD56-NKG2C+ fraction in four donors.

The source is a man younger than 30 in good health. The sample comprised blood T cells: a sorted CD56 or NKG2C T cell subset, CD4+ or CD8+ T cells, or bulk PBMC T cells (not recorded which). The chain combines TRBV4-2 with TRBJ2-5; TCRdb gives TRBD2 as the D gene, but with no DNA this cannot be confirmed. The CDR3 loop is CASSQGGTSGTQETQYF.